One sample yielded the 14 T cell receptor beta chains listed below, sequenced in a study of T cell responses to AZD1222 COVID-19 vaccine. TCRdb's copy holds only in-frame clones and misses some; the assay was immunoSEQ multiplex PCR. The table records about 140,000 clones, approximately 92% of them present only once. Material: peripheral blood, obtained on day 0 of AZD1222 vaccination. The source is an adult in good health.

The V call is TRBV5-1, the J call TRBJ2-7; no definite D call. The ends were cut back, 0 bases at V and 6 bases at J, with 19 bases in the middle. This CDR3 region has 16 residues. The germline gives CDR1 SGHRS, CDR2 YFSETQ. The CDR3 DNA reads TGCGCCAGCAGCTTGGCTGGGGTTCTGGGCGCTTTCGAGCAGTACTTC. Translating gives CASSLAGVLGAFEQYF.

This rearrangement joins TRBV18 to TRBJ2-7; TRBD1 matches at 9 bases. Germline-derived CDR1 and CDR2 are KGHSH and LQKENI. The CDR3 has 15 amino acids. V gave up 3 bases and J gave up 6 bases; unmatched junction bases: 9. The CDR3 loop is CASSPGQGRGSEQYF. The DNA of the CDR3 is TGTGCCAGCTCACCCGGACAGGGGAGAGGATCCGAGCAGTACTTC.

The rearrangement links TRBV14 to TRBJ2-1, with D possibly being TRBD2 (6 bases). Between the trimmed V and J ends, which lost 0 bases and 9 bases, there was a span of 21 bases. Per the germline V gene, CDR1 is SGHDN and CDR2 is FVKESK. The CDR3 covers 17 residues. In DNA, the CDR3 is TGTGCCAGCAGCCAAGATCTTGCGGCTAGCGCCGTGGGTGAGCAGTTCTTC. Protein: CASSQDLAASAVGEQFF.

This CDR3 is CASSQDPGSYEQYF. In DNA form, the CDR3 reads TGTGCCAGCAGCCAAGATCCGGGATCCTACGAGCAGTACTTC. The chain uses TRBV3-1 (or the pseudogene TRBV3-2) and TRBJ2-7; D might be TRBD2 (5 bases). CDR1 LGHDT and CDR2 YNNKEL come from the germline V gene (reference sequence). The V end was cut by 0 bases, the J end by 1 base, with 7 bases between. This CDR3 region has 14 residues.

This clone has a single count. The chain recombines TRBV7-8 with TRBJ2-2; D ambiguous. The length of the CDR3 is 17 residues. Trimming stripped 1 base from V and 4 bases from J, with 16 bases between. Germline values: CDR1 SGHVS, CDR2 FQNEAQ. This CDR3 is CASSLGYRAPGTGELFF. The CDR3 DNA is TGTGCCAGCAGCTTAGGGTATAGGGCCCCGGGCACCGGGGAGCTGTTTTTT.

The chain joins TRBV4-1 to TRBJ2-5; 9 bases align to TRBD1. Germline V lookup: CDR1 MGHRA, CDR2 YSYEKL. The CDR3 is 16 residues long. V shed 4 bases and J 5 bases; nucleotides not matched to a gene: 11. The CDR3 coding sequence is TGCGCCAGCAGCCCACCCGGGACAGGGATGGTTGAGACCCAGTACTTC. Its protein is CASSPPGTGMVETQYF.

The chain employs TRBV27 and TRBJ1-6; TRBD1 agrees at 8 bases. The CDR3 runs to 17 residues. Trimming cost V 6 bases and J 6 bases; bases outside gene matches: 13. Germline-derived CDR1 and CDR2 are MNHEY and SMNVEV (reference sequence). DNA of the CDR3: TGTGCCAGCAGGATCTATCCCGGACAGGGTGGTAATTCACCCCTCCACTTT. Its protein product is CASRIYPGQGGNSPLHF.

The J gene is TRBJ1-5, the V gene TRBV7-6; 9 bases map to TRBD1. V trimming: 5 bases; J trimming: 7 bases; junction bases outside the gene matches: 9. CDR1 SGHVS and CDR2 FNYEAQ come from the germline V gene. This CDR3 comprises 15 residues. The DNA of the CDR3 is TGTGCCAGCAGCCCGGACAGGGGAAGAGGACAGCCCCAGCATTTT. Translating it yields CASSPDRGRGQPQHF. Together with reference TRBV7-6 and TRBJ1-5, the CDR3 gives the full variable domain: GAGVSQSPRYKVTKRGQDVALRCDPISGHVSLYWYRQALGQGPEFLTYFNYEAQQDKSGLPNDRFSAERPEGSISTLTIQRTEQRDSAMYRCASSPDRGRGQPQHFGDGTRLSIL.

The chain links TRBV3-1 (or the pseudogene TRBV3-2) to TRBJ2-2; D is possibly TRBD1 (6 bases). From germline, CDR1 is LGHDT and CDR2 YNNKEL (reference sequence). Trimming removed 6 bases from V and 2 bases from J, with 10 bases in between. The CDR3 covers 14 residues. The CDR3, as DNA: TGTGCCAGCAGGAAGACAGGAAACACCGGGGAGCTGTTTTTT. This translates into CASRKTGNTGELFF.

CDR3 bases: TGTGCCAGCAGTTACAGGGGACCAAACCCCGGGGAGCTGTTTTTT. The encoded protein is CASSYRGPNPGELFF. V is TRBV6-2 or TRBV6-3 and J is TRBJ2-2; D tentatively fits TRBD1 or TRBD2 (5 bases each). The CDR3 runs 15 residues. Germline lookup yields CDR1 MNHEY and CDR2 SVGEGT. Trimming removed 2 bases from V and 6 bases from J, with 13 bases in between.

Here the CDR3 reads CASSQEQNQPQHF. The CDR3 DNA follows: TGTGCCAGCAGCCAAGAACAGAATCAGCCCCAGCATTTT. The chain employs TRBV14 and TRBJ1-5; D not certain. The CDR3 runs to 13 residues. V lost 0 bases, J lost 4 bases, and 4 bases lay in between. CDR1 and CDR2 from the germline V gene are SGHDN and FVKESK.

The rearrangement uses TRBV5-6 and TRBJ2-5; 14 bases align to TRBD2. The junction had 3 bases not matched to a gene; V was cut back by 4 bases and J by 4 bases. The CDR3 extends over 15 amino acids. Germline assignment: CDR1 SGHDT and CDR2 YYEEEE. CDR3 nucleotide sequence: TGTGCCAGCAGCAGGGGACTAGCGGGAGCAGAGACCCAGTACTTC. Translation gives CASSRGLAGAETQYF. Full variable domain (outside the CDR3, taken from reference TRBV5-6 and TRBJ2-5): DAGVTQSPTHLIKTRGQQVTLRCSPKSGHDTVSWYQQALGQGPQFIFQYYEEEERQRGNFPDRFSGHQFPNYSSELNVNALLLGDSALYLCASSRGLAGAETQYFGPGTRLLVL.

The gene calls are TRBV19 and TRBJ2-2, with 7 bases aligning to TRBD1. Germline CDR1 and CDR2: LNHDA and SQIVND (reference sequence). The junction had 7 bases not matched to a gene; V was cut back by 3 bases and J by 0 bases. CDR3 length: 17 residues. The CDR3 DNA follows: TGTGCCAGTAGTATTCCGGGACAGCTCGCGAACACCGGGGAGCTGTTTTTT. Translation gives CASSIPGQLANTGELFF.

The rearrangement uses TRBV10-3 and TRBJ2-5; TRBD2 matches 9 bases. Germline loops: CDR1 ENHRY, CDR2 SYGVKD. The CDR3 loop spans 15 amino acids. The junction had 12 bases not matched to a gene; V was cut back by 6 bases and J by 7 bases. The CDR3: CAISLVAGVGVTQYF. CDR3 coding DNA: TGTGCCATCAGCCTAGTAGCGGGAGTGGGGGTGACCCAGTACTTC.